This T cell receptor (beta chain) was sequenced during a study of shared T cell receptors in the human thymus. This CDR3 region has 15 residues. Trimming removed 6 bases from V and 8 bases from J, with 20 bases in between. Germline V gene sequence: CDR1 MDHEN, CDR2 SYDVKM. Clones were sequenced by immunoSEQ multiplex PCR, and TCRdb holds only the in-frame ones, with some missing. The sample yields hundreds of thousands of clones, around 87% seen once. This clone was found once. The same specimen was also included in a second study, on human thymus T cells. That paper notes: The people who donated were healthy Finnish babies having corrective surgery for congenital heart defects. Thymus tissue for the work was resected from patients undergoing corrective heart surgery.

The TCR comes from a boy in the first two years of life with a congenital heart defect. The genes are TRBV28 and TRBJ2-1; no clear D gene. Material for sequencing was thymocytes. The CDR3 spells CASSPRHPREYEQFF. CDR3 DNA: TGTGCCAGCAGCCCCCGACACCCGAGAGAGTATGAGCAGTTCTTC. Based on the CDR3 plus reference TRBV28 and TRBJ2-1, the full variable domain is DVKVTQSSRYLVKRTGEKVFLECVQDMDHENMFWYRQDPGLGLRLIYFSYDVKMKEKGDIPEGYSVSREKKERFSLILESASTNQTSMYLCASSPRHPREYEQFFGPGTRLTVL.